This T cell receptor beta chain was sequenced during a study of blood T cell repertoires in COVID-19. Study-level information: Samples representing acute and convalescent COVID-19 were sourced from the United States, Italy and Spain. In each case, the material was cDNA or gDNA derived from T cells, B-cell-depleted T cells, or PBMCs.

Per germline, CDR1 MNHNY and CDR2 SVGAGI (reference sequence). The CDR3 is 17 amino acids. V lost 5 bases to trimming and J lost 0 bases; unmatched junction nucleotides: 8. Study processing details: Amplified reference gene primers provided the basis for estimating nucleated cell counts. Some clones are missing from TCRdb's copy, which holds only in-frame ones; the method was immunoSEQ multiplex PCR. V and J calls and clone size are given by that table; D and trimming were obtained from the DNA. The sample has 150,000 to 160,000 clones, more than 80% seen once. The sample was peripheral blood. The receptor was isolated from a man over 45 with acute or convalescent COVID-19. The chain joins TRBV6-6 to TRBJ1-1; 11 bases align to TRBD1. CDR3 bases: TGTGCCAGCAGTCTCCCCAGGGACAGGGGGATGAACACTGAAGCTTTCTTT. It specifies CASSLPRDRGMNTEAFF.